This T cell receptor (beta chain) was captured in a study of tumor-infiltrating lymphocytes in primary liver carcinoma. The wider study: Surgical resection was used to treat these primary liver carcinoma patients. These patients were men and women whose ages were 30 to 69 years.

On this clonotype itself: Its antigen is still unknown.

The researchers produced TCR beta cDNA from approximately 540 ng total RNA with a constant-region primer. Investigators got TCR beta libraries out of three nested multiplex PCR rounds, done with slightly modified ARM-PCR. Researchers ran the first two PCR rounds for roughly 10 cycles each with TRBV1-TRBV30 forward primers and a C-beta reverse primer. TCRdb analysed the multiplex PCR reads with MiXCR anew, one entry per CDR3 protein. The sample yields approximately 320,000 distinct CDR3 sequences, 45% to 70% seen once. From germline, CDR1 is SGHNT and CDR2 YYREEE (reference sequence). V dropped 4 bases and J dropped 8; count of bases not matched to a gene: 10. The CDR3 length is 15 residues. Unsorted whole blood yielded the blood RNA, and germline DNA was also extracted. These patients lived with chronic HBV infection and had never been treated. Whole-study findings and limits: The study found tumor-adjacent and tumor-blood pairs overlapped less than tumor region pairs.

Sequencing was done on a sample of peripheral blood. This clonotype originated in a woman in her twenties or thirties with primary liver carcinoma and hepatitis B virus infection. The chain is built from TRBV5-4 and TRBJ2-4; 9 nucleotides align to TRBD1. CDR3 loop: CASSDVQGARDIQYF. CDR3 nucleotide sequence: TGTGCCAGCAGCGACGTACAGGGGGCAAGGGACATTCAGTACTTC.